What follows are 14 T cell receptor beta chains derived from one specimen sequenced in a study of blood T cells in healthy people across ages. A second roughly 6 to 11 cycle PCR used barcoded and J-beta primers. TCRdb re-called the 5' RACE reads through MiXCR, storing one row per CDR3 protein. Here the sample spans 380,000 or so distinct CDR3 sequences, approximately 51% being singletons. The sequenced sample consisted of blood. The receptors stem from a man in his 60s in good health.

The genes are TRBV5-6 and TRBJ1-2, with a possible D match to TRBD1 (5 bases). The germline V and J ends were trimmed by 4 bases and 7 bases, with 17 bases remaining between them. The germline V gene has CDR1 SGHDT and CDR2 YYEEEE. CDR3 length equals 14 residues. The CDR3 region is CASSRGAIVSGYTF. Here the CDR3 DNA reads TGTGCCAGCAGCAGGGGAGCTATCGTATCTGGCTACACCTTC. Full variable domain (missing parts from reference TRBV5-6 and TRBJ1-2): DAGVTQSPTHLIKTRGQQVTLRCSPKSGHDTVSWYQQALGQGPQFIFQYYEEEERQRGNFPDRFSGHQFPNYSSELNVNALLLGDSALYLCASSRGAIVSGYTFGSGTRLTVV.

V is TRBV6-6 and J is TRBJ2-5; no clear D gene. This CDR3 comprises 15 residues. Trimming pared 5 bases from V and 2 bases from J, leaving 15 bases between. The germline V gene encodes CDR1 MNHNY and CDR2 SVGAGI (reference sequence). CDR3 residues: CASSLHPTSQETQYF. DNA for the CDR3: TGTGCCAGCAGTCTCCACCCAACGTCACAAGAGACCCAGTACTTC.

Points on this clonotype: Possible read error: a much larger clone is one base away. The chain has TRBV6-2 or TRBV6-3 and TRBJ2-4; possibly TRBD1 or TRBD2 for D (5 bases each). With the DNA end fitting TRBJ2-7 better, the J assignment may be wrong. The CDR3 contains 12 residues. Germline V lookup: CDR1 MNHEY, CDR2 SVGEGT. The CDR3 sequence: CASARDPYEQYF. CDR3 nucleotides: TGTGCCAGCGCCAGGGACCCCTACGAGCAGTACTTC.

With respect to this clonotype: Possible read error: a much larger clone is one base away. This chain joins TRBV7-2 and TRBJ2-1, with D unclear. The CDR3 consists of 13 residues. CDR1 and CDR2 (germline): SGHTA, FQGNSA. Trimming removed 0 bases from V and 10 bases from J, with 10 bases in between. Here the CDR3 DNA reads TGTGCCAGCAGCTTAGCATCGTCCTACGAGCAGTTCTTC. Amino acids: CASSLASSYEQFF.

For this clonotype: No conserved phenylalanine or tryptophan ends this CDR3, so it is likely a read error. The chain combines TRBV6-2 or TRBV6-3 with TRBJ2-3, with TRBD2 matching 10 bases. The ends lost 6 bases at V and 4 bases at J; junction bases unmatched: 13. The CDR3 is 17 amino acids. Germline-derived CDR1 and CDR2 are MNHEY and SVGEGT. The CDR3 DNA reads as TGTGCCAGCAGAAATCTTAAGGCTAGCGGGGGAGCAGATACGCAGTATTAT. Its protein product is CASRNLKASGGADTQYY.

In regard to this clonotype: A clone one base away is much larger, so this may be a read error. The J gene is TRBJ2-7, the V gene TRBV6-6; perhaps TRBD2 as D (5 bases). Germline CDR1 MNHNY, CDR2 SVGAGI (reference sequence). The CDR3 consists of 14 residues. Between the trimmed V and J ends, which lost 5 bases and 6 bases, there was a span of 17 bases. CDR3 sequence reads: CASSLLDGVGEQYF. The CDR3 nucleotides read TGTGCCAGCAGTCTACTGGACGGGGTGGGCGAGCAGTACTTC.

In the case of this clonotype: Mismatch with germline at one junction end may stem from a read error. This rearrangement joins TRBV20-1 to TRBJ1-4, with a possible D match to TRBD1 (5 bases). Looked up from germline, CDR1 is DFQATT and CDR2 is SNEGSKA (reference sequence). The CDR3 is 15 residues long. The CDR3 DNA is TGCAGTGCAACAGACAGCCAGACAACTAATGAAAAGCTGTTTTTT. Its protein product is CSATDSQTTNEKLFF.

The chain couples TRBV4-1 to TRBJ1-2, with D perhaps TRBD1 (5 bases). V was pared by 0 bases and J by 7 bases, with 9 bases between. The CDR3 is 13 residues long. From germline, CDR1 is MGHRA and CDR2 YSYEKL. As DNA, the CDR3 is TGCGCCAGCAGCCAAGAGGGACGAGTTGGCTACACCTTC. This gives the protein CASSQEGRVGYTF.

This clonotype was detected only once. This chain uses TRBV24-1 with TRBJ1-2; D possibly corresponds to TRBD1 (6 bases). Trimming took 4 bases from V and 5 from J, leaving 16 bases between them. This CDR3 comprises 15 residues. In germline, CDR1 is KGHDR, CDR2 SFDVKD. The CDR3 reads CATSETGDRDYGYTF. CDR3 nucleotides: TGTGCCACCAGTGAGACAGGTGATCGGGATTATGGCTACACCTTC.

There are a few counts of this clonotype. V is TRBV4-2 and J is TRBJ2-5; D possibly corresponds to TRBD1 (5 bases). The CDR3 contains 15 residues. V shed 0 bases and J shed 4 bases, with 12 bases lying between them. Germline V CDR1 and CDR2: LGHNA, YNFKEQ. The CDR3 bases are TGTGCCAGCAGCCAAGATGTGGGAAGGGGAGAGACCCAGTACTTC. It encodes CASSQDVGRGETQYF.

The gene calls are TRBV28 and TRBJ2-5, with 11 nucleotides matching TRBD2. Gene TRBJ2-7 matches the end of the DNA better, so the J call may be wrong. The CDR3 extends over 19 amino acids. Per the germline V gene, CDR1 is MDHEN and CDR2 is SYDVKM. CDR3 sequence reads: CASKPIRGIAGGPAYEQYF. The CDR3, as DNA: TGTGCCAGCAAACCGATCCGGGGGATAGCGGGAGGGCCAGCCTACGAGCAGTACTTC.

On this clonotype: At one end the junction does not follow the germline gene, possibly because of a read error. This sequence joins TRBV6-1 and TRBJ2-1; D gene ambiguous. Germline CDR1 reads MNHNS; CDR2 reads SASEGT. The CDR3 loop spans 12 amino acids. The CDR3 bases are TGTGCCAGCAGATCCTCCCACAATGAGCAGTTCTTC. Translating it yields CASRSSHNEQFF.

This rearrangement joins TRBV20-1 to TRBJ2-7, with D hard to call. With 2 bases removed from V and 0 bases from J, the gap between germline ends came to 14 bases. This CDR3 is 15 amino acids long. Germline CDR1 reads DFQATT; CDR2 reads SNEGSKA (reference sequence). This CDR3 reads CSARQRTASSYEQYF. CDR3 nucleotide sequence: TGCAGTGCTAGACAAAGGACGGCGAGCTCCTACGAGCAGTACTTC.

This clonotype has only one observation. The rearrangement joins TRBV27 to TRBJ2-7; D possibly matches TRBD1 or TRBD2 (6 bases each). The J call could be wrong; TRBJ2-5 is a better fit for the DNA end. The CDR3 runs to 14 residues. Looked up from germline, CDR1 is MNHEY and CDR2 is SMNVEV (reference sequence). Here the CDR3 reads CASSYGGTGETQYF. The CDR3 DNA reads TGTGCCAGCAGTTACGGGGGCACCGGGGAGACCCAGTACTTC.